The 24 T cell receptor beta chains below all came from one sample that was sequenced in a study of blood T cell repertoires in COVID-19. TCRdb keeps only in-frame clones here, not all; method: immunoSEQ multiplex PCR. The sample has under 150,000 clones; about 88% are singletons. The specimen was peripheral blood. All receptors come from a man between 40 and 49 years old with acute or convalescent COVID-19.

In this sample, this clone turned up a few times. The chain couples TRBV5-6 to TRBJ1-2; TRBD1 might be the D (5 bases). Trimming left V 0 bases short and J 6 bases short, with 15 bases between. Germline CDR1 reads SGHDT; CDR2 reads YYEEEE. CDR3 size: 15 residues. The CDR3 protein is CASSLEYQGGDGYTF. Written as DNA, the CDR3 is TGTGCCAGCAGCTTGGAGTATCAGGGCGGGGATGGCTACACCTTC.

V and J are TRBV19 and TRBJ2-1; 7 bases map to TRBD1. CDR3 length equals 13 residues. V trimming: 3 bases; J trimming: 6 bases; junction bases outside the gene matches: 2. The germline gives CDR1 LNHDA, CDR2 SQIVND (reference sequence). CDR3 nucleotides: TGTGCCAGTAGTATCAACAGGGGCAATGAGCAGTTCTTC. Translation gives CASSINRGNEQFF.

This chain joins TRBV5-1 and TRBJ2-2; the match to TRBD2 covers 16 bases. V gave up 3 bases and J gave up 0 bases; unmatched junction bases: 11. The V gene's germline CDR1 is SGHRS and CDR2 YFSETQ. The CDR3 extends over 21 amino acids. The CDR3 loop is CASSSPLGTSGGGANTGELFF. The CDR3 DNA reads TGCGCCAGCAGCTCCCCCCTGGGGACTAGCGGGGGGGGAGCGAACACCGGGGAGCTGTTTTTT.

The chain has TRBV7-9 and TRBJ2-5; TRBD1 aligns across 8 bases. The CDR3 is made up of 13 amino acids. Per germline, CDR1 SEHNR and CDR2 FQNEAQ (reference sequence). The V segment lost 3 bases and the J segment 5 bases; nucleotides outside the gene matches: 2. The CDR3 nucleotides read TGTGCCAGCAGCTTTACAGGGGGGGAGACCCAGTACTTC. Translated: CASSFTGGETQYF.

V and J are TRBV19 and TRBJ1-2; D gene unclear. Looked up from germline, CDR1 is LNHDA and CDR2 is SQIVND (reference sequence). V gave up 0 bases and J gave up 5 bases, with 16 bases separating them. This CDR3 has 16 residues. The CDR3 coding sequence is TGTGCCAGTAGTATAGACGGGGATCGGGCTGAATATGGCTACACCTTC. Protein sequence: CASSIDGDRAEYGYTF.

The chain combines TRBV6-5 with TRBJ2-2; no firm D call. Per the germline V gene, CDR1 is MNHEY and CDR2 is SVGAGI. V was clipped by 6 bases and J by 5 bases, with 13 bases between them. CDR3 size: 14 residues. The CDR3 coding sequence is TGTGCCAGCAGGTCCACAGATCAGACCGGGGAGCTGTTTTTT. The encoded protein is CASRSTDQTGELFF.

The chain links TRBV9 to TRBJ1-1; D perhaps matches TRBD1 (6 bases). Germline-derived CDR1 and CDR2 are SGDLS and YYNGEE. Trimming left V 0 bases short and J 1 base short, with 16 bases between. The CDR3 has 17 residues. The CDR3 region is CASSVGLGAGANTEAFF. CDR3 nucleotide sequence: TGTGCCAGCAGCGTAGGTCTAGGGGCAGGGGCGAACACTGAAGCTTTCTTT.

The J gene is TRBJ2-3, the V gene TRBV5-5; the match to TRBD1 covers 7 bases. The CDR3 extends over 14 amino acids. Losses at the gene ends were 6 bases for V and 4 bases for J; bases not matched to a gene: 8. Germline CDR1 reads SGHKS; CDR2 reads YYEKEE (reference sequence). This CDR3 reads CASNWRQGADTQYF. For the CDR3, the DNA is TGTGCCAGCAACTGGCGACAGGGCGCAGATACGCAGTATTTT.

V gene TRBV4-1 combines with J gene TRBJ1-3; D possibly corresponds to TRBD1 (6 bases). The V gene's germline CDR1 is MGHRA and CDR2 YSYEKL. V lost 1 base, J lost 0 bases, and 16 bases lay in between. The CDR3 extends over 18 amino acids. The CDR3 here is CASSQVVSDRRSGNTIYF. The CDR3, as DNA: TGCGCCAGCAGCCAAGTCGTTAGTGACAGGCGCTCTGGAAACACCATATATTTT.

The rearrangement uses TRBV27 and TRBJ2-7; TRBD1 matches 10 bases. The trim removed 4 bases at V and 5 bases at J, leaving 5 bases unmatched. Germline lookup yields CDR1 MNHEY and CDR2 SMNVEV (reference sequence). The CDR3 runs to 14 residues. The CDR3 DNA sequence: TGTGCCAGCAGTTCGGGACAGGGGTTCGACGAGCAGTACTTC. It specifies CASSSGQGFDEQYF.

The chain is built from TRBV9 and TRBJ1-6; a possible D gene is TRBD1 (6 bases). Germline V lookup: CDR1 SGDLS, CDR2 YYNGEE. This CDR3 comprises 17 residues. Trimming stripped 0 bases from V and 4 bases from J, with 14 bases between. CDR3 sequence (DNA): TGTGCCAGCAGCGTAGGAGACGGGACAACGTATAATTCACCCCTCCACTTT. This encodes CASSVGDGTTYNSPLHF.

The chain uses TRBV6-5 and TRBJ1-2; D possibly corresponds to TRBD1 (5 bases). CDR3 length equals 14 residues. In germline, CDR1 is MNHEY, CDR2 SVGAGI. The V and J ends lost 2 bases and 4 bases respectively, with 11 bases between them. The CDR3 is CASSYKGQSYGYTF. For the CDR3, the DNA is TGTGCCAGCAGTTACAAGGGGCAGAGCTATGGCTACACCTTC.

This clone was seen only once. The chain is built from TRBV6-1 and TRBJ1-2; D is possibly TRBD1 (6 bases). The CDR3 sequence is 14 residues long. In germline, CDR1 is MNHNS, CDR2 SASEGT. Trimming shortened V by 8 bases and J by 3 bases, and 16 bases separated the two germline ends. CDR3 sequence: CASGGEIPHYGYTF. DNA of the CDR3: TGTGCCAGCGGGGGCGAGATTCCTCACTATGGCTACACCTTC.

The V call is TRBV2, the J call TRBJ2-7, with 7 bases identical to TRBD1. The V segment lost 4 bases and the J segment 4 bases; nucleotides outside the gene matches: 1. This CDR3 comprises 12 residues. Looked up from germline, CDR1 is SNHLY and CDR2 is FYNNEI. This chain's CDR3 is CASSGQGYEQYF. Here the CDR3 DNA reads TGTGCCAGCAGTGGACAGGGTTACGAGCAGTACTTC. Looking up the rest from reference TRBV2 and TRBJ2-7 gives the full variable domain: EPEVTQTPSHQVTQMGQEVILRCVPISNHLYFYWYRQILGQKVEFLVSFYNNEISEKSEIFDDQFSVERPDGSNFTLKIRSTKLEDSAMYFCASSGQGYEQYFGPGTRLTVT.

In DNA form, the CDR3 reads TGTGCCAGTAACAGGCCGTCCATCTCTGGGGCCAACGTCCTGACTTTC. This gives the protein CASNRPSISGANVLTF. The chain employs TRBV19 and TRBJ2-6; D is perhaps TRBD1 (5 bases). Germline values: CDR1 LNHDA, CDR2 SQIVND (reference sequence). Trimming pared 7 bases from V and 0 bases from J, leaving 13 bases between. CDR3 length: 16 amino acids.

This clone was seen once. The V call is TRBV20-1, the J call TRBJ1-5, with a tentative D call TRBD1 (5 bases). Trimming removed 3 bases from V and 4 bases from J, with 19 bases in between. Looked up from germline, CDR1 is DFQATT and CDR2 is SNEGSKA (reference sequence). This CDR3 contains 16 residues. The CDR3 reads CSASAGREIWNQPQHF. DNA of the CDR3: TGCAGTGCTAGTGCGGGCAGGGAAATATGGAATCAGCCCCAGCATTTT.

V and J are TRBV30 and TRBJ2-7, with TRBD1 matching over 10 bases. CDR1 and CDR2 from the germline V gene are GTSNPN and SVGIG (reference sequence). After removal of 2 bases from V and 6 bases from J, the junction contained 13 bases not matched to a gene. CDR3 size: 16 residues. The chain's CDR3 is CAWSPPPGQGFSEQYF. The CDR3 DNA reads as TGTGCCTGGAGTCCACCTCCGGGACAGGGGTTCTCCGAGCAGTACTTC.

The chain recombines TRBV7-9 with TRBJ1-2; 12 bases align to TRBD1. The ends lost 9 bases at V and 4 bases at J; junction bases unmatched: 9. Germline CDR1 is SEHNR and CDR2 is FQNEAQ (reference sequence). The CDR3 has 15 amino acids. The chain's CDR3 is CASSFGTGGIYGYTF. CDR3 sequence (DNA): TGTGCCAGTAGTTTCGGGACAGGGGGCATCTATGGCTACACCTTC.

V gene TRBV12-3 or TRBV12-4 combines with J gene TRBJ1-1; D gene unclear. The CDR3 has 13 amino acids. V was pared by 6 bases and J by 7 bases, with 15 bases between. The CDR3 DNA is TGTGCCAGCAGCGAGTTTCCCTTTAATGAAGCTTTCTTT. This encodes CASSEFPFNEAFF.

This chain uses TRBV6-6 with TRBJ1-3, with D uncertain. The CDR3 covers 15 residues. CDR1 MNHNY and CDR2 SVGAGI come from the germline V gene (reference sequence). V was cut by 5 bases and J by 1 base, with 12 bases left in between. The CDR3 reads CASSPRRNSGNTIYF. In DNA form, the CDR3 reads TGTGCCAGCAGTCCTAGGCGAAATTCTGGAAACACCATATATTTT.

J is TRBJ2-2 and V is TRBV15; the D gene is possibly TRBD2 (6 bases). The germline V gene encodes CDR1 LNHNV and CDR2 YYDKDF (reference sequence). The V end lost 0 bases, the J end lost 4 bases, and 12 bases lay between the germline ends. This CDR3 is built from 16 residues. The CDR3 sequence: CATSRERGSGTGELFF. For the CDR3, the DNA is TGTGCCACCAGCAGAGAGCGGGGTAGCGGCACCGGGGAGCTGTTTTTT.

The chain recombines TRBV7-8 with TRBJ2-3; 7 bases fit TRBD1. The CDR3 totals 16 residues. Germline CDR1 SGHVS, CDR2 FQNEAQ. Trimming took 2 bases from V and 1 from J; bases not matched to a gene: 6. CDR3 in amino acids: CASSLLRTGRTDTQYF. In DNA form, the CDR3 reads TGTGCCAGCAGCTTACTTAGGACAGGCCGCACAGATACGCAGTATTTT.

This clone has a single count. The chain employs TRBV2 and TRBJ2-3; 9 nucleotides match TRBD1. CDR3 length: 16 residues. The germline CDR1 and CDR2 sequences are SNHLY and FYNNEI. The V gene end was trimmed by 6 bases and the J gene end by 0 bases; junction bases not matched to a gene: 7. CDR3 residues: CASSYRTGDSTDTQYF. CDR3 DNA sequence: TGTGCCAGCAGCTATAGGACAGGGGACAGCACAGATACGCAGTATTTT. The whole variable domain, remainder taken from reference TRBV2 and TRBJ2-3, is EPEVTQTPSHQVTQMGQEVILRCVPISNHLYFYWYRQILGQKVEFLVSFYNNEISEKSEIFDDQFSVERPDGSNFTLKIRSTKLEDSAMYFCASSYRTGDSTDTQYFGPGTRLTVL.

The rearrangement links TRBV19 to TRBJ1-2; D unresolved. The CDR3 length is 16 residues. From germline, CDR1 is LNHDA and CDR2 SQIVND (reference sequence). V dropped 7 bases and J dropped 0 bases, with 18 bases sitting between them. The CDR3, as DNA: TGTGCCAGTACCCACTTCGTAGGAGCCCCTAACTATGGCTACACCTTC. It encodes CASTHFVGAPNYGYTF. The entire variable domain, with the rest obtained from reference TRBV19 and TRBJ1-2, is as follows: DGGITQSPKYLFRKEGQNVTLSCEQNLNHDAMYWYRQDPGQGLRLIYYSQIVNDFQKGDIAEGYSVSREKKESFPLTVTSAQKNPTAFYLCASTHFVGAPNYGYTFGSGTRLTVV.